The sequence of this TCR beta chain was determined in a study of T cells after yellow fever vaccination. Universal primer sites and UMIs were introduced during 5'RACE template-switching synthesis of TCR cDNA. TCRdb itself ran the 5' RACE reads through MiXCR, one entry per CDR3 protein. Of 250,000 to 300,000 distinct CDR3 sequences listed, about 5% are singletons. Study-wide results and caveats: Most clones from primary vaccination resurfaced after the booster (approximately 96% CD4, 88% CD8). Among all clonotypes, a small share was observed in both CD4 and CD8 compartments. Peaking faster, on day 5 versus 15, the secondary response was nonetheless weaker.

This clonotype was recorded at least ten times. Its specificity is unknown. The sequence derives from a man aged 18 to 29 who received the YFV17D yellow fever vaccine. Here the sequenced sample was CD4+ T cells sorted from PBMCs, taken on the day of the yellow fever booster vaccination.

The CDR3 spells CASSLSPASGGPEEETQYF. The DNA of the CDR3 is TGTGCCAGCAGCCTCTCCCCGGCTAGCGGGGGGCCCGAGGAAGAGACCCAGTACTTC. The V call is TRBV3-1, the J call TRBJ2-5, with 11 bases identical to TRBD2. The germline CDR1 and CDR2 sequences are LGHDT and YNNKEL (reference sequence). V shed 4 bases, J shed 3 bases, and the junction held 16 bases outside the gene matches. The CDR3 has 19 residues.